One and the same sample provided the 5 T cell receptor beta chains below, sequenced in a study of control samples from healthy donors and cancer patients. The method was immunoSEQ multiplex PCR; TCRdb's version includes in-frame clones alone and lacks a portion of them. The data hold tens of thousands of clones, with approximately 89% observed a single time. The sequencing input was blood. Every receptor here comes from a man in his forties or fifties in good health.

The chain uses TRBV28 and TRBJ2-2; D is perhaps TRBD1 or TRBD2 (5 bases each). V lost 4 bases to trimming and J lost 2 bases, with 17 bases between them. The V gene's germline CDR1 is MDHEN and CDR2 SYDVKM. The CDR3 sequence is 17 residues long. The CDR3 region has the DNA TGTGCCAGCAGTTACCCCACGGGGCGGGTAAACACCGGGGAGCTGTTTTTT. This codes for CASSYPTGRVNTGELFF.

The V call is TRBV19, the J call TRBJ1-1; D gene ambiguous. V was cut by 6 bases and J by 5 bases, with 7 bases left in between. The CDR3 is made up of 11 amino acids. Germline V gene sequence: CDR1 LNHDA, CDR2 SQIVND (reference sequence). The CDR3 DNA sequence: TGTGCCAGTAGCGGGTGGACTGAAGCTTTCTTT. Its protein product is CASSGWTEAFF. The whole variable domain, remainder taken from reference TRBV19 and TRBJ1-1, is DGGITQSPKYLFRKEGQNVTLSCEQNLNHDAMYWYRQDPGQGLRLIYYSQIVNDFQKGDIAEGYSVSREKKESFPLTVTSAQKNPTAFYLCASSGWTEAFFGQGTRLTVV.

The V and J genes are TRBV4-3 and TRBJ2-2, with 7 positions matching TRBD2. CDR1 is LGHNA, CDR2 YSLEER, per germline. V was clipped by 4 bases and J by 4 bases; unmatched bases: 6. This CDR3 spans 15 amino acids. The CDR3 nucleotides are TGCGCCAGCAGCCGAGGACTAGTTTCCACCGGGGAGCTGTTTTTT. Translated, it gives CASSRGLVSTGELFF.

The chain recombines TRBV7-2 with TRBJ2-5; D is unclear. This CDR3 comprises 13 residues. Germline lookup yields CDR1 SGHTA and CDR2 FQGNSA. Trimming pared 7 bases from V and 5 bases from J, leaving 14 bases between. The CDR3 region is CASKAASGETQYF. DNA for the CDR3: TGTGCCAGCAAGGCAGCAAGTGGGGAGACCCAGTACTTC.

V and J are TRBV7-8 and TRBJ2-2; TRBD1 is a possible D gene (6 bases). Germline CDR1 reads SGHVS; CDR2 reads FQNEAQ. The CDR3 length is 14 residues. V lost 2 bases and J 3 bases, leaving 7 bases between the germline ends. DNA of the CDR3: TGTGCCAGCAGCTTACGGACAGACACCGGGGAGCTGTTTTTT. Translated: CASSLRTDTGELFF.